This T cell receptor beta chain derives from a study of cytomegalovirus exposure and HLA in healthy donors. The study, taken as a whole, reports: Earlier results showed most TCR beta V segments being productive about 87% or about 30% of the time. An ancestry cluster, one associated with Asian ancestry, reportedly showed fewer N-insertions than the approximately 670-donor mean in a later analysis.

Trimming shortened V by 5 bases and J by 0 bases, and 10 bases separated the two germline ends. Germline assignment: CDR1 KGHSH and CDR2 LQKENI. The CDR3 has 14 residues. This clone occurred once. Its antigen is still unknown. Amplification used 60 Vbeta primers and 13 Jbeta primers. TCRdb keeps only in-frame clones here, not all; method: immunoSEQ multiplex PCR. The sample shows under 150,000 clones, over 70% of them seen only once. What was sequenced was PBMCs. This chain joins TRBV18 and TRBJ1-1; D uncertain. The clonotype comes from a woman aged 40 to 50 in good health and CMV-seronegative. The CDR3 is CASSAQTLNTEAFF. CDR3 coding DNA: TGTGCCAGCTCAGCGCAGACTTTGAACACTGAAGCTTTCTTT.